The entry below describes one T cell receptor (beta chain). What it binds is not known. The PCR employed 60 Vbeta primers together with 13 Jbeta primers. Assay used: immunoSEQ multiplex PCR; TCRdb lists only in-frame clones, some missing. This table holds approximately 150,000 clones, around four fifths found once. This sample is part of a study of cytomegalovirus exposure and HLA in healthy donors. The germline gives CDR1 MNHEY, CDR2 SMNVEV (reference sequence). The trim removed 3 bases at V and 2 bases at J, leaving 10 bases unmatched. This CDR3 comprises 17 residues. General study points: A later analysis revealed that TCR association rates differed between HLA loci, peaking at DRB1 and bottoming out at HLA-C. Later analysis demonstrated an association between a missense DCLRE1C variant and TCR beta V- and J-gene trimming.

Sequenced material: PBMCs. The sequence derives from a male donor in good health and CMV-seronegative. This chain joins TRBV27 and TRBJ2-1; the match to TRBD2 covers 7 bases. CDR3 DNA: TGTGCCAGCAGTTTCGATCCGGCAGGGACTACCTACAATGAGCAGTTCTTC. It specifies CASSFDPAGTTYNEQFF.